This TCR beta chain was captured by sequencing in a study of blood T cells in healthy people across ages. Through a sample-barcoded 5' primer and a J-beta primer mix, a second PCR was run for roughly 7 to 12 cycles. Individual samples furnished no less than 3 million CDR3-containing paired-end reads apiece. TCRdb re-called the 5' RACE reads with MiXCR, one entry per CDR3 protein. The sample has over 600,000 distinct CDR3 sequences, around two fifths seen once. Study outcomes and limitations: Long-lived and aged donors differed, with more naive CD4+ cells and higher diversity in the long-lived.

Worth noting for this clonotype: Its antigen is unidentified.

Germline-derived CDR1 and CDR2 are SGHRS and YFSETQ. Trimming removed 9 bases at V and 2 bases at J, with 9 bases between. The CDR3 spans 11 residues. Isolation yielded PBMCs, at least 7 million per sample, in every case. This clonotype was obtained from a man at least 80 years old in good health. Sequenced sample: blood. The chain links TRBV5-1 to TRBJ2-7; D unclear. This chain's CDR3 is CAISPPYEQYF. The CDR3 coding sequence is TGCGCCATCTCGCCACCCTACGAGCAGTACTTC.